This is a list of T cell receptor beta chains from one sample in a study of CD8 T cells in ankylosing spondylitis. TCRdb reprocessed the 5' RACE reads with MiXCR, giving one entry per CDR3 protein. The table has some 350,000 distinct CDR3 sequences, roughly 15% seen once. Source material: blood, either unsorted or a sorted T cell fraction (not recorded which). All receptors derive from a male donor with ankylosing spondylitis or in good health (not recorded which). Each CDR3 is given with its conserved first and last residue. The D gene is left open where the match is weak. Rows give clone size only sometimes, using once, few, many, or a class for an expanded clone.

clone size | J gene | D gene | V gene | CDR3 DNA | CDR3 protein
few | TRBJ2-2 | . | TRBV5-1 | TGCGCCAGCAGCCTCAGACCAATGCCCGGGGAGCTGTTTTTT | CASSLRPMPGELFF
. | TRBJ2-1 | TRBD1 | TRBV20-1 | TGCAGTGCTGCCGACAGGGGGAACTACAATGAGCAGTTCTTC | CSAADRGNYNEQFF
. | TRBJ1-2 | . | TRBV18 | TGTGCCAGCTCACTCTTGGACGATGGCTACACCTTC | CASSLLDDGYTF
. | TRBJ2-5 | TRBD2 | TRBV11-1 | TGTGCCAGCAGCTTAGTTCGATCCCAAAAGGCTAGCGGGGGAGAGACCCAGTACTTC | CASSLVRSQKASGGETQYF
few | TRBJ1-1 | TRBD1 | TRBV20-1 | TGCAGTGCTCCCCGAGGGGGCCCTATGAACACTGAAGCTTTCTTT | CSAPRGGPMNTEAFF
few | TRBJ1-1 | . | TRBV30 | TGTGCCTGGGACTCCACCCAAGGGTACACTGAAGCTTTCTTT | CAWDSTQGYTEAFF
. | TRBJ2-2 | TRBD1 | TRBV20-1 | TGCAGTGCCACCCAGGGGGCCGGGGAGCTGTTTTTT | CSATQGAGELFF
few | TRBJ1-1 | . | TRBV20-1 | TGCAGTGCAGAGACCCGGCTCACTGAAGCTTTCTTT | CSAETRLTEAFF
. | TRBJ2-2 | . | TRBV3-1 | TGTGCCAGCAGCCAAGTAGACGGGCTGTTTTTT | CASSQVDGLFF
. | TRBJ1-2 | TRBD1 | TRBV3-1 | TGTGCCAGCAGCCAAGATTCCCCACAGGGGAGTGGGAACACCTTC | CASSQDSPQGSGNTF
. | TRBJ2-1 | . | TRBV4-1 | TGCGCCAGCAGCGGGGTCGGGACGAGGAATGAGCAGTTCTTC | CASSGVGTRNEQFF
. | TRBJ2-6 | . | TRBV7-9 | TGTGCCAGCAGCTCCGATTTACCTGGGGCCAACGTCCTGACTTTC | CASSSDLPGANVLTF
. | TRBJ1-3 | TRBD1 | TRBV11-1 | TGTGCCAGCAGTGGGACAGCCGCCTCTGGAAACACCATATATTTT | CASSGTAASGNTIYF
. | TRBJ2-3 | TRBD2 | TRBV20-1 | TGCAGTGCTTTCGGGGGGGGCCGGGGAGATACGCAGTATTTT | CSAFGGGRGDTQYF
. | TRBJ1-4 | TRBD1 | TRBV5-1 | TGCGCCAGCAGCCCATCGGGACAGTCTAATGAAAAACTGTTTTTT | CASSPSGQSNEKLFF
few | TRBJ1-4 | TRBD1 | TRBV5-1 | TGCGCCAGCAGCGATCCGGGACAGGGAAAGGAAAAACTGTTTTTT | CASSDPGQGKEKLFF
few | TRBJ2-1 | . | TRBV4-1 | TGCGCCAGCAGCCAAGAAAGGCGGGGGCCCAACAATTACAATGAGCAGTTCTTC | CASSQERRGPNNYNEQFF
few | TRBJ2-3 | . | TRBV20-1 | TGCAGTGCTAGCCTAGGGAGCGGAGGGTATTTT | CSASLGSGGYF
many | TRBJ2-7 | . | TRBV25-1 | TGTGCCAGCAGCCACAACTTACAGGGTTCTTACGAGCAGTACTTC | CASSHNLQGSYEQYF
. | TRBJ2-7 | . | TRBV11-2 | TGTGCCAGCAGTCCCTCCGGGGTGTCATCCTACGAGCAGTACTTC | CASSPSGVSSYEQYF
few | TRBJ2-5 | . | TRBV12-3/TRBV12-4 | TGTGCCAGCAGGTCGTCGGGGTTGAAAGAGACCCAGTACTTC | CASRSSGLKETQYF
many | TRBJ1-1 | . | TRBV12-3/TRBV12-4 | TGTGCCAGCAGTCCCCCCCTAACTGAAGCTTTCTTT | CASSPPLTEAFF
many | TRBJ1-2 | . | TRBV7-2 | TGTGCCAGCAGCTTAGATGGGGGGGGGAGAAACTATGGCTACACCTTC | CASSLDGGGRNYGYTF
few | TRBJ2-2 | . | TRBV5-1 | TGCGCCAGCAGCTTTAACGGGGGGAACACCGGGGAGCTGTTTTTT | CASSFNGGNTGELFF
few | TRBJ1-5 | . | TRBV5-5 | TGTGCCAGCAGCTTGGCCACGACACCTTATAGCAATCAGCCCCAGCATTTT | CASSLATTPYSNQPQHF
. | TRBJ2-1 | TRBD1 | TRBV12-3/TRBV12-4 | TGTGCCAGCATCACGGGACAGGGGGTCCCCCTCTACAATGAGCAGTTCTTC | CASITGQGVPLYNEQFF
. | TRBJ1-4 | . | TRBV7-9 | TGTGCCAGCAGGGTTCAGGGAGGGAGTAATGAAAAACTGTTTTTT | CASRVQGGSNEKLFF
. | TRBJ1-6 | TRBD1 | TRBV19 | TGTGCCAGTAGCTCCTCACCCAGGGGGAATTCACCCCTCCACTTT | CASSSSPRGNSPLHF
. | TRBJ2-5 | . | TRBV14 | TGTGCCAGCAGCCAAAGGGGCACCAGGGCCCAGTACTTC | CASSQRGTRAQYF
. | TRBJ1-1 | . | TRBV11-2 | TGTGCCAGCAGCTTAGATAGGGGGGAAGGGGCTTTCTTT | CASSLDRGEGAFF
. | TRBJ1-5 | TRBD1 | TRBV5-1 | TGCGCCAGCAGCTTGAACCCAGGGGGGGGCAATCAGCCCCAGCATTTT | CASSLNPGGGNQPQHF
. | TRBJ2-2 | . | TRBV7-9 | TGTGCCAGCAGCACACCACCAGGGGGGGTGAACACCGGGGAGCTGTTTTTT | CASSTPPGGVNTGELFF